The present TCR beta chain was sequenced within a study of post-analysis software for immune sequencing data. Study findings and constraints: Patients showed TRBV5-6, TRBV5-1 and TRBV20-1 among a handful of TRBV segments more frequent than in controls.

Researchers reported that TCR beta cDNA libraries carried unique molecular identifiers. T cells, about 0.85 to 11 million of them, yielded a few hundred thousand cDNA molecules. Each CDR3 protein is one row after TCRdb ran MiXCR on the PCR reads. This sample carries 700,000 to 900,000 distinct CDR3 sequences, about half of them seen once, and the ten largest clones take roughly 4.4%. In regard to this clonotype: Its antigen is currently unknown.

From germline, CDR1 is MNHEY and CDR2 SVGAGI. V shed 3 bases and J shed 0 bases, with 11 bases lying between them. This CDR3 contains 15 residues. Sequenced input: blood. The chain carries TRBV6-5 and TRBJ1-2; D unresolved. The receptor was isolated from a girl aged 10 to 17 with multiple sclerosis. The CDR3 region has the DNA TGTGCCAGCAGTTATGGGGAACCAGCTAACTATGGCTACACCTTC. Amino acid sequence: CASSYGEPANYGYTF.